The 2 T cell receptor beta chains below come from one sample, sequenced in a study of blood T cell repertoires in COVID-19. The assay was immunoSEQ multiplex PCR, and TCRdb's table has in-frame clones only and misses some. The sample lists about 83,000 clones; roughly 87% were seen once. The sample comprised peripheral blood. These receptor sequences come from a woman between 50 and 59 years old with active or convalescent COVID-19.

The chain employs TRBV5-1 and TRBJ2-2, with 8 bases matching TRBD1. V gave up 2 bases and J gave up 7 bases; unmatched junction bases: 4. Germline lookup yields CDR1 SGHRS and CDR2 YFSETQ. The CDR3 sequence is 14 residues long. Written as DNA, the CDR3 is TGCGCCAGCAGCTTCGGGACAGGTGACGGGGAGCTGTTTTTT. Translation: CASSFGTGDGELFF.

The chain is built from TRBV27 and TRBJ2-1; D perhaps matches TRBD1 (5 bases). V lost 1 base to trimming and J lost 8 bases, with 9 bases between them. Germline CDR1 is MNHEY and CDR2 is SMNVEV (reference sequence). The length of the CDR3 is 13 residues. CDR3 nucleotide sequence: TGTGCCAGCAGTTTATTAGGGGCGGATGAGCAGTTCTTC. It codes for CASSLLGADEQFF.